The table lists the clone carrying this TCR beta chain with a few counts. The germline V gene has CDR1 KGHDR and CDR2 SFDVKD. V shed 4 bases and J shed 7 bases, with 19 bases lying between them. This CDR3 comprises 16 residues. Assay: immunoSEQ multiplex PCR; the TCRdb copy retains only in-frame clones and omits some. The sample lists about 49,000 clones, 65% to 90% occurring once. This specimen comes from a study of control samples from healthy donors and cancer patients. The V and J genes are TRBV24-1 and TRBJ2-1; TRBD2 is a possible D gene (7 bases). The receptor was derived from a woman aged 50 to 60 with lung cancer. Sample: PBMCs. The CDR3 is CATSDFSAGALNEQFF. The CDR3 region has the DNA TGTGCCACCAGTGACTTTAGCGCGGGGGCCCTTAATGAGCAGTTCTTC.